Only one count was recorded for the clone carrying this T cell receptor beta chain. Its antigen is unknown. Time point defined: week 35, safety follow-up. Doses of 300 ug of mutant IDH1 20-mer peptide were given with topical imiquimod. These data are taken from a study of a mutant IDH1 vaccine in newly diagnosed glioma. Study details: Vaccine dosing followed radiotherapy by 4-6 weeks, or accompanied temozolomide cycles. The treated group averaged about 39 years old and was roughly 62% male, about 40% female.

Libraries were prepared by immunoSEQ multiplex PCR; TCRdb keeps only in-frame clonotypes and omits some of them. The sample shows 50,000 to 65,000 clones, roughly nine tenths of them seen only once. Trimming left V 8 bases short and J 7 bases short, with 9 bases between. The CDR3 contains 11 residues. Germline V gene lookup returns CDR1 SNHLY and CDR2 FYNNEI. This receptor was taken from a man aged 40-55 years with glioma. This sequence joins TRBV2 and TRBJ1-5; D might be TRBD1 (5 bases). Sequences were derived from PBMCs, sampled from a glioma patient whose treatment included an IDH1 peptide vaccine. The CDR3 region has the DNA TGTGCCAGCCCAGGGAGGCAGCCCCAGCATTTT. Translated: CASPGRQPQHF.